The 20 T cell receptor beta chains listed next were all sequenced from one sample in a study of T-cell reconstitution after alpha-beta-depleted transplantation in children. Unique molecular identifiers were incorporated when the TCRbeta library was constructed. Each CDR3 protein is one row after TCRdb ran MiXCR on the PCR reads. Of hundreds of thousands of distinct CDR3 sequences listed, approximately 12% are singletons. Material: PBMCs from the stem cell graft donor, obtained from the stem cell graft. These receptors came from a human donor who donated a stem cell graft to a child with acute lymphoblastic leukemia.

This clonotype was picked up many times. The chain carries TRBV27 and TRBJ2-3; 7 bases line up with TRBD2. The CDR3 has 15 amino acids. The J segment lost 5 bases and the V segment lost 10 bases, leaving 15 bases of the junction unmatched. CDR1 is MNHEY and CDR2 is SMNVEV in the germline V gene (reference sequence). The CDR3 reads CATRRGSGVGDTQYF. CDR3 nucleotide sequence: TGTGCCACCCGGAGGGGCAGCGGGGTAGGAGATACGCAGTATTTT.

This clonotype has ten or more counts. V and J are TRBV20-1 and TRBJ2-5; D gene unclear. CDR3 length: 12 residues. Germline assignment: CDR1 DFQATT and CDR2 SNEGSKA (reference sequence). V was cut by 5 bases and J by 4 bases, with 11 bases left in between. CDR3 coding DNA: TGCAGTGCTGGTACAGTTGGAGAGACCCAGTACTTC. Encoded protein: CSAGTVGETQYF.

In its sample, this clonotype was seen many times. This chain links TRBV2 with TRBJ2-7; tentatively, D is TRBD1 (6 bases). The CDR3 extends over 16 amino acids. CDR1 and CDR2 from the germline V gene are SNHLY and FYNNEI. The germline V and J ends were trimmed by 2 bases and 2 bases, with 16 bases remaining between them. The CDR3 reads CASSEFLGDKPYEQYF. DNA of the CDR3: TGTGCCAGCAGTGAATTTTTGGGGGACAAGCCCTACGAGCAGTACTTC.

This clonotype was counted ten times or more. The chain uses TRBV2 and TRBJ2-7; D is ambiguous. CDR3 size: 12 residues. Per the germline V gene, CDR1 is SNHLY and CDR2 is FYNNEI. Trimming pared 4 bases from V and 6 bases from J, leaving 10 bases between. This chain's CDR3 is CASSGEETEQYF. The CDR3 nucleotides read TGTGCCAGCAGTGGTGAAGAAACCGAGCAGTACTTC.

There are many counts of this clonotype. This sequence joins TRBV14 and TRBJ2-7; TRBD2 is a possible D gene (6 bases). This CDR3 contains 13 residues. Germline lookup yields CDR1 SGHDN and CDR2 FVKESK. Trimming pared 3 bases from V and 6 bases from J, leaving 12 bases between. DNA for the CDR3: TGTGCCAGCAGCCATGAGGGACTTTTCGAGCAGTACTTC. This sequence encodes CASSHEGLFEQYF.

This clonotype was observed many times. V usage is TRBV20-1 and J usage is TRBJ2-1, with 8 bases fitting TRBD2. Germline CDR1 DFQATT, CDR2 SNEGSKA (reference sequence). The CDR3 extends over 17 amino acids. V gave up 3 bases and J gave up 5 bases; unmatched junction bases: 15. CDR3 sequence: CSASSIALSGGDNEQFF. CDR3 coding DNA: TGCAGTGCTAGTTCTATCGCCTTATCGGGGGGGGACAATGAGCAGTTCTTC.

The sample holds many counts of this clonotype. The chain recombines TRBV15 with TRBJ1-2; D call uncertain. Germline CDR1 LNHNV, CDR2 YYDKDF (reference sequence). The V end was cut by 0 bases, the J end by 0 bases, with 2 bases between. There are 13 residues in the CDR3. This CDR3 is CATSREPNYGYTF. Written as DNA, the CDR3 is TGTGCCACCAGCAGAGAGCCTAACTATGGCTACACCTTC.

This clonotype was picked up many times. CDR3 nucleotides: TGTGCCAGCAGCTTAACTGGACACCCGAACACTGAAGCTTTCTTT. This sequence encodes CASSLTGHPNTEAFF. This rearrangement joins TRBV7-2 to TRBJ1-1, with D possibly being TRBD1 (5 bases). This CDR3 region has 15 residues. The germline V and J ends were trimmed by 2 bases and 1 base, with 11 bases remaining between them. Germline V CDR1 and CDR2: SGHTA, FQGNSA.

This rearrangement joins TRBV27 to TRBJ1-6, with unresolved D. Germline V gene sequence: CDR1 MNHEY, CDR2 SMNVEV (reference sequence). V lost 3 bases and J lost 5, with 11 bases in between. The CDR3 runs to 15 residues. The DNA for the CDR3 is TGTGCCAGCAGTTTGATGACCCTTCATAATTCACCCCTCCACTTT. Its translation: CASSLMTLHNSPLHF.

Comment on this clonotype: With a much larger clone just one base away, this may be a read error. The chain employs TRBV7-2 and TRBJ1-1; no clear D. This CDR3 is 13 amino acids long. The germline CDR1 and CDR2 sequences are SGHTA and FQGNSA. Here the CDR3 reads CATSLPGKAEAFF. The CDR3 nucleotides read TGTGCCACCAGCTTGCCAGGAAAGGCTGAAGCTTTCTTT.

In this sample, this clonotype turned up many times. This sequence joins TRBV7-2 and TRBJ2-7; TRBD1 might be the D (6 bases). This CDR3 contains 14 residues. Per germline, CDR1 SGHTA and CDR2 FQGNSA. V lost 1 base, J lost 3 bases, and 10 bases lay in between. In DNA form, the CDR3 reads TGTGCCAGCAGCTTAGAGGGACACAGCTACGAGCAGTACTTC. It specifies CASSLEGHSYEQYF.

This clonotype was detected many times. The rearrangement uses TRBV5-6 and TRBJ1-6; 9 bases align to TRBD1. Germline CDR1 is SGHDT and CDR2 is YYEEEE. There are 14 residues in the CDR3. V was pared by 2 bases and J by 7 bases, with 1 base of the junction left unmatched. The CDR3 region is CASSLDRGNSPLHF. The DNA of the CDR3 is TGTGCCAGCAGCTTAGACAGGGGGAATTCACCCCTCCACTTT.

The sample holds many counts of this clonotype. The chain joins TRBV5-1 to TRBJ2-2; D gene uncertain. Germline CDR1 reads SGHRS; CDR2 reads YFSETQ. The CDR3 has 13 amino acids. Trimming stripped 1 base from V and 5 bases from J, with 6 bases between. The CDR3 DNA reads TGCGCCAGCAGCTTGACTGGGACCGGGGAGCTGTTTTTT. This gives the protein CASSLTGTGELFF.

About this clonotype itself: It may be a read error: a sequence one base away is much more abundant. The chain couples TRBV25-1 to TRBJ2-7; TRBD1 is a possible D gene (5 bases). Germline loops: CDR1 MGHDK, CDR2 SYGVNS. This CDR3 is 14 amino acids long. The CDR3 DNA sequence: TGTGCCAGCAGAGGGGCGGCCCTAACCTACGGGCAGTACTTC. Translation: CASRGAALTYGQYF.

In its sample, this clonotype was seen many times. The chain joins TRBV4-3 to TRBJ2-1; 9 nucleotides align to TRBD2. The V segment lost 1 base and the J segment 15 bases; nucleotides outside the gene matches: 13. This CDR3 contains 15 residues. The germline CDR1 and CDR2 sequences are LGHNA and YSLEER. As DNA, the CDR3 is TGCGCCAGCAGCCAAGGTCGGTCTAGCGGGAAAAGTATGTTCTTC. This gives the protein CASSQGRSSGKSMFF.

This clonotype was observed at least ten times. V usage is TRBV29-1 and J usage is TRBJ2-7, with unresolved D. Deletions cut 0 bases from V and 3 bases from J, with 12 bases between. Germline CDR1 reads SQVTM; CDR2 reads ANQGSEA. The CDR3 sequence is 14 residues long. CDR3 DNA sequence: TGCAGCGTTGAAGAACTGGGTGGATACTACGAGCAGTACTTC. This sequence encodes CSVEELGGYYEQYF.

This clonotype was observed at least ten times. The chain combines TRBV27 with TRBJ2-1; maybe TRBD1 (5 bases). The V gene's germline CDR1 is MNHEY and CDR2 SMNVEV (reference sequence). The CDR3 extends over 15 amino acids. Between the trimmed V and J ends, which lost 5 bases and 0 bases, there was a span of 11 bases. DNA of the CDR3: TGTGCCAGCAGTGACCACAGGAGCTCCTACAATGAGCAGTTCTTC. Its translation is CASSDHRSSYNEQFF.

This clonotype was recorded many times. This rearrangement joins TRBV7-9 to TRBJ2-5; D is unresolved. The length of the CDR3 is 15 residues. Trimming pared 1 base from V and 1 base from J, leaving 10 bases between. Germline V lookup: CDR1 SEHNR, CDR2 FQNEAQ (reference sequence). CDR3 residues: CASSLGGFVQETQYF. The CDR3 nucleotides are TGTGCCAGCAGCTTAGGAGGCTTCGTCCAAGAGACCCAGTACTTC.

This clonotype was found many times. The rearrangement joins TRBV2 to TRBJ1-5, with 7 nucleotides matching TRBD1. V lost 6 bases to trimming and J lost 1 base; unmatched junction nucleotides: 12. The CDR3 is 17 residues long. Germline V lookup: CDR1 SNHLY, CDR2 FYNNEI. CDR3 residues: CASSPYPTGMSNQPQHF. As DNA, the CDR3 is TGTGCCAGCAGCCCTTACCCGACAGGGATGAGCAATCAGCCCCAGCATTTT.

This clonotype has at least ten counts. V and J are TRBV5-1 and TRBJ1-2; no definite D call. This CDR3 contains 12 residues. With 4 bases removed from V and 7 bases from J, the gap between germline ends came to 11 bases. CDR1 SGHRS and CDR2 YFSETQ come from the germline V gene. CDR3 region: CASSNDPSGYTF. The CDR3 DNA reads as TGCGCCAGCAGCAATGACCCGAGTGGCTACACCTTC.